Below are 12 T cell receptor beta chains sequenced from a single sample in a study of human T cells and chemical hapten exposure. TCRdb analysed the RACE reads with MiXCR anew, one entry per CDR3 protein. There are more than 80,000 distinct CDR3 sequences in the sample; approximately 12% occur only once, and around 1.5% lies in the top ten. Sample time point: pre-sensitization, week 0. As for treatment: therapeutic diphenylcyclopropenone sensitization with weekly scalp DPC. The sample here was whole blood, taken in connection with sensitization to the hapten diphenylcyclopropenone (DPC). The receptors were gathered from a woman between 50 and 59 years old with alopecia areata. Some clones in this sample may be carry-over from other donors' samples.

The J gene is TRBJ2-5, the V gene TRBV7-6, with D possibly being TRBD1 (6 bases). With 5 bases removed from V and 2 bases from J, the gap between germline ends came to 15 bases. Germline CDR1 and CDR2: SGHVS and FNYEAQ. This CDR3 contains 15 residues. The CDR3 coding sequence is TGTGCCAGCAGCCCCCTTACAGGGCCTCAAGAGACCCAGTACTTC. It encodes CASSPLTGPQETQYF.

There are a few counts of this clonotype. For the CDR3, the DNA is TGCAGCGTTGAGGTGGGGAGGGCATACAATGAGCAGTTCTTC. Protein sequence: CSVEVGRAYNEQFF. The chain couples TRBV29-1 to TRBJ2-1, with TRBD2 identical over 7 bases. J was trimmed by 4 bases and V by 3 bases; bases with no gene match: 6. Germline CDR1 is SQVTM and CDR2 is ANQGSEA. This CDR3 spans 14 amino acids.

In this sample, this clonotype turned up a few times. The J gene is TRBJ2-2, the V gene TRBV11-2; possibly TRBD1 or TRBD2 for D (5 bases each). The germline V gene has CDR1 SGHAT and CDR2 FQNNGV. The CDR3 sequence is 14 residues long. The ends were cut back, 4 bases at V and 6 bases at J, with 12 bases in the middle. CDR3 DNA: TGTGCCAGCAGCTCCTCCGGGGCAGCCGGGGAGCTGTTTTTT. It is translated as CASSSSGAAGELFF.

This clonotype has at least ten counts. The chain combines TRBV27 with TRBJ1-4; D uncertain. Germline V gene data show CDR1 as MNHEY and CDR2 as SMNVEV (reference sequence). The CDR3 is 13 residues long. V lost 4 bases, J lost 4 bases, and 7 bases lay in between. In DNA form, the CDR3 reads TGTGCCAGCAGTTACACCGATAATGAAAAACTGTTTTTT. As protein: CASSYTDNEKLFF.

V gene TRBV6-5 combines with J gene TRBJ1-1; 7 nucleotides align to TRBD1. Germline V gene data show CDR1 as MNHEY and CDR2 as SVGAGI. Trimming removed 4 bases from V and 6 bases from J; junction bases left unmatched: 8. This CDR3 region has 14 residues. The CDR3 is CASSWDSTRPEAFF. The CDR3 DNA is TGTGCCAGCAGTTGGGACAGTACTAGGCCTGAAGCTTTCTTT.

This clonotype was counted between two and nine times. The chain recombines TRBV5-1 with TRBJ2-7; TRBD2 matches 11 bases. There are 16 residues in the CDR3. V shed 4 bases, J shed 1 base, and the junction held 7 bases outside the gene matches. Germline values: CDR1 SGHRS, CDR2 YFSETQ. The CDR3 reads CASSPRPSGGSYEQYF. CDR3 DNA sequence: TGCGCCAGCAGCCCCCGCCCTAGCGGGGGGTCCTACGAGCAGTACTTC.

This clonotype occurred many times. J is TRBJ2-7 and V is TRBV18; TRBD1 agrees at 7 bases. Germline CDR1 reads KGHSH; CDR2 reads LQKENI. The CDR3 loop spans 14 amino acids. J lost 6 bases, V lost 4 bases, and 9 bases had no gene match. The CDR3 sequence is CASSQPGQPIEQYF. Here the CDR3 DNA reads TGTGCCAGCTCACAACCGGGACAGCCTATCGAGCAGTACTTC.

The sample holds many counts of this clonotype. This chain uses TRBV15 with TRBJ1-1, with D possibly TRBD1 on 5 matching bases. V lost 0 bases to trimming and J lost 0 bases, with 11 bases between them. The CDR3 has 16 amino acids. Germline CDR1 LNHNV, CDR2 YYDKDF (reference sequence). The CDR3 DNA sequence: TGTGCCACCAGCAGAGATGGTAGGGGAGTGAACACTGAAGCTTTCTTT. This encodes CATSRDGRGVNTEAFF.

This clonotype has just a few counts. The junction departs from the called germline gene at one end, perhaps through a read error. V gene TRBV20-1 combines with J gene TRBJ1-6; D uncertain. The CDR3 totals 13 residues. Looked up from germline, CDR1 is DFQATT and CDR2 is SNEGSKA (reference sequence). The CDR3 sequence is CSARDSSDSALHF. In DNA, the CDR3 is TGCAGTGCTAGAGATAGTAGCGATTCAGCCCTCCACTTT.

This clonotype was recorded a few times. The chain joins TRBV18 to TRBJ2-7; D is possibly TRBD1 (5 bases). Per germline, CDR1 KGHSH and CDR2 LQKENI. This CDR3 has 15 residues. The V end was cut by 1 base, the J end by 4 bases, with 14 bases between. The CDR3 nucleotides are TGTGCCAGCTCACCACTACAGACAACAGGTTACGAGCAGTACTTC. This translates into CASSPLQTTGYEQYF.

The chain recombines TRBV4-3 with TRBJ2-3; D assignment may be TRBD1 or TRBD2 (5 bases each). V dropped 0 bases and J dropped 6 bases, with 22 bases sitting between them. CDR1 and CDR2 from the germline V gene are LGHNA and YSLEER. The CDR3 loop spans 18 amino acids. The CDR3 DNA reads TGCGCCAGCAGCCAAGATCTCTCAGGGACGAGGGGTTCCGATACGCAGTATTTT. Its protein product is CASSQDLSGTRGSDTQYF.

V usage is TRBV12-3 or TRBV12-4 and J usage is TRBJ2-1; tentatively, D is TRBD1 (5 bases). CDR3 length equals 14 residues. Trimming cost V 6 bases and J 3 bases, with 12 bases left between them. CDR3 loop: CASSRQMLYNEQFF. The CDR3 region has the DNA TGTGCCAGCAGCCGACAGATGCTCTACAATGAGCAGTTCTTC.